Sequencing of this T cell receptor beta chain was carried out in a study of T-cell reconstitution after alpha-beta-depleted transplantation in children. V was clipped by 4 bases and J by 4 bases, with 13 bases between them. The germline CDR1 and CDR2 sequences are LGHDT and YNNKEL (reference sequence). The CDR3 sequence is 14 residues long. This clonotype was counted a few times. The TCRbeta library incorporated unique molecular identifiers. TCRdb reprocessed the PCR reads with MiXCR, giving one entry per CDR3 protein. The sample has approximately 490,000 distinct CDR3 sequences; roughly an eighth are singletons.

This TCR was recovered from a human donor who donated a stem cell graft to a child with combined immunodeficiency. This chain links TRBV3-1 with TRBJ1-1; a weak D match, TRBD1 (6 bases). Sequenced material: PBMCs from the stem cell graft donor, taken from the stem cell graft. The CDR3 loop is CASSPLRTATEAFF. In DNA form, the CDR3 reads TGTGCCAGCAGCCCCCTTAGGACAGCCACTGAAGCTTTCTTT.